The entry that follows covers one TCR beta chain sequence. Its antigen remains unknown. This entry comes from a study of a mutant IDH1 vaccine in newly diagnosed glioma. Turning to the study itself: Eight vaccinations reached patients in weeks 1, 3, 5, 7, 11, 15, 19 and 23. Vaccine administration was initiated 4-6 weeks following radiotherapy alone, or with temozolomide cycles.

The method was immunoSEQ multiplex PCR; TCRdb's version includes in-frame clones alone and lacks a portion of them. The table lists roughly 130,000 clones, roughly 78% of them singletons. Germline trimming cut 5 bases from V and 4 bases from J; bases unmatched to any gene: 6. Germline lookup yields CDR1 SGHAT and CDR2 FQNNGV. The CDR3 runs 15 residues. Stated time point: week 11, during vaccination. All doses held 300 ug of mutant IDH1 20-mer peptide, with topical imiquimod. The source was PBMCs, collected from a glioma patient whose treatment included an IDH1 peptide vaccine. The chain joins TRBV11-2 to TRBJ1-5; the match to TRBD1 covers 9 bases. The receptor was derived from a man between 35 and 55 years old with glioma. CDR3 sequence: CASSRETGGNQPQHF. The CDR3, as DNA: TGTGCCAGCAGCCGGGAGACAGGGGGGAATCAGCCCCAGCATTTT.